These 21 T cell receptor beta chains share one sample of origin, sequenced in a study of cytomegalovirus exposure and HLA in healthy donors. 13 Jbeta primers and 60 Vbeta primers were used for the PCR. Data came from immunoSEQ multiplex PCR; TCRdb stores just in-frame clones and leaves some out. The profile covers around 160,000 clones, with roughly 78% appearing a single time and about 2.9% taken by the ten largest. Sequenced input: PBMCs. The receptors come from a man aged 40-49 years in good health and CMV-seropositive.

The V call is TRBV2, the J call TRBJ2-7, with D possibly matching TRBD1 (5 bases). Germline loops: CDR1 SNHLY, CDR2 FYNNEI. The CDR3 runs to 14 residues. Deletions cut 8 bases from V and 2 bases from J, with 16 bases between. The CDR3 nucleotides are TGTGCCAGCTGCCGAGAGGCAGGGCCCTACGAGCAGTACTTC. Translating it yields CASCREAGPYEQYF.

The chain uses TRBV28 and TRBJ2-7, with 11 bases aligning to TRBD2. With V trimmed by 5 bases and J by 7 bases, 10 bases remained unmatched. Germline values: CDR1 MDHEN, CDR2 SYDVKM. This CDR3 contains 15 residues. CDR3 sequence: CASSHIAGGRWEQYF. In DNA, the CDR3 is TGTGCCAGCAGTCACATAGCGGGAGGGCGATGGGAGCAGTACTTC.

Here the CDR3 reads CASSSNTVYEQYF. The CDR3 DNA follows: TGTGCCAGCAGTTCCAATACAGTCTACGAGCAGTACTTC. The gene calls are TRBV27 and TRBJ2-7; D call uncertain. The V gene's germline CDR1 is MNHEY and CDR2 SMNVEV (reference sequence). This CDR3 contains 13 residues. Trimming took off 4 bases at V and 3 bases at J, with 10 bases between the two ends.

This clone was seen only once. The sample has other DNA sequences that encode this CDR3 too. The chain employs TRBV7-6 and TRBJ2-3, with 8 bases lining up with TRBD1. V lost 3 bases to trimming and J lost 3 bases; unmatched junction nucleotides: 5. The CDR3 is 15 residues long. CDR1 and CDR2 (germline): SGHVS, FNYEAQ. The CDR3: CASSFRQGATDTQYF. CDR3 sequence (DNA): TGTGCCAGCAGCTTTCGCCAGGGGGCGACAGATACGCAGTATTTT.

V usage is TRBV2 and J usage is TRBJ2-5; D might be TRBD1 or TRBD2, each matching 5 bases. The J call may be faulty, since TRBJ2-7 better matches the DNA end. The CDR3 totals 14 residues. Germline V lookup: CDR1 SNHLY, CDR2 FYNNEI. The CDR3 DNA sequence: TGTGCCAGCAACCGGGACCTTGGGGGCTACGAGCAGTACTTC. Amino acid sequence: CASNRDLGGYEQYF.

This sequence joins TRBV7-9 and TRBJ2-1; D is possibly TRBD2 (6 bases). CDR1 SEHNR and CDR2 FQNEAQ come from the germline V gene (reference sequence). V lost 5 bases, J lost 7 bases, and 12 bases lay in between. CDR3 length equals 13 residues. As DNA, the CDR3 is TGTGCCAGCAGCCCCGGGAGTTCAAATGAGCAGTTCTTC. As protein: CASSPGSSNEQFF.

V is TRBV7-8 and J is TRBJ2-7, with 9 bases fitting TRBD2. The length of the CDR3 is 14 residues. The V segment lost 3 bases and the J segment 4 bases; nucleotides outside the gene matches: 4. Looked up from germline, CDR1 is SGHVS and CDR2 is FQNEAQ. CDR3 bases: TGTGCCAGCAGCTTGGGTAGCGGGAGTTACGAGCAGTACTTC. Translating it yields CASSLGSGSYEQYF.

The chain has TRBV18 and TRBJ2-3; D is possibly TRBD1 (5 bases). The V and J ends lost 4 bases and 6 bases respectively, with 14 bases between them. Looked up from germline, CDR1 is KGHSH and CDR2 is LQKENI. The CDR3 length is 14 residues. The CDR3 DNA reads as TGTGCCAGCTCACACGACAGCAGAAGGGATACGCAGTATTTT. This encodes CASSHDSRRDTQYF.

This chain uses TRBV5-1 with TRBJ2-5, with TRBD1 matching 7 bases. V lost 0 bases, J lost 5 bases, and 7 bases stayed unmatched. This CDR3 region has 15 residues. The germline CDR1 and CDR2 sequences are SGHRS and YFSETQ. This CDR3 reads CASSLGSGGLETQYF. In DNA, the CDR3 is TGCGCCAGCAGCTTGGGGTCAGGGGGTCTTGAGACCCAGTACTTC.

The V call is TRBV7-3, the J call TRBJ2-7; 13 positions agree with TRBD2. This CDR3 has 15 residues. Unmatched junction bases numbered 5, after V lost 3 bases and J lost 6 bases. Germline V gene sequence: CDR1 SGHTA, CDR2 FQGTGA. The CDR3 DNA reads TGTGCCAGCAGCTTCTCCGGGACTAGCGGGACCGAGCAGTACTTC. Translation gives CASSFSGTSGTEQYF.

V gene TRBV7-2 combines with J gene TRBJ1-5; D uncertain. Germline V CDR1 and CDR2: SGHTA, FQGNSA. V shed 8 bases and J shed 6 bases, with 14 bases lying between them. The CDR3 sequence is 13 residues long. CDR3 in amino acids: CASSRDSGQPQHF. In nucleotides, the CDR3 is TGTGCCAGCTCCCGAGACTCCGGTCAGCCCCAGCATTTT.

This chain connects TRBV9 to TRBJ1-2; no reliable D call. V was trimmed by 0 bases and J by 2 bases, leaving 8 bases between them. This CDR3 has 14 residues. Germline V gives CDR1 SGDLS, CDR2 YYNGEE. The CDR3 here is CASSVASLNYGYTF. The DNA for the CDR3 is TGTGCCAGCAGCGTAGCAAGTCTAAACTATGGCTACACCTTC.

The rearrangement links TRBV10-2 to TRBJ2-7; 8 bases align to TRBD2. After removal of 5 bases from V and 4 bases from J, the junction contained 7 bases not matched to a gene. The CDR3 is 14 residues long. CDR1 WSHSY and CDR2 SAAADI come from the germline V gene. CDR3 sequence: CASSFREGGYEQYF. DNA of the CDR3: TGCGCCAGCAGTTTCCGGGAGGGGGGTTACGAGCAGTACTTC.

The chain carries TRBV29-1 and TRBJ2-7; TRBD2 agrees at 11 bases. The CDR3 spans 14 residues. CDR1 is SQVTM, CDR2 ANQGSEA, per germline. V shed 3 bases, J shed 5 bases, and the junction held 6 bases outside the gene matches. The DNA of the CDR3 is TGCAGCGTTGAGGGGACTAGCGGCACAGACGAGCAGTACTTC. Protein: CSVEGTSGTDEQYF.

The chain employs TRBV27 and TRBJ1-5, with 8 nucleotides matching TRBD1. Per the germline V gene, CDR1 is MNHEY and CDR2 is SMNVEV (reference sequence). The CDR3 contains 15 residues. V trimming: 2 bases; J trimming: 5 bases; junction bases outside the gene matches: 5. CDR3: CASSLGQGAYQPQHF. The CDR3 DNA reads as TGTGCCAGCAGTTTAGGCCAGGGGGCATATCAGCCCCAGCATTTT.

The CDR3 DNA reads TGTGCCACCGACAGCTTGAACACTGAAGCTTTCTTT. It translates to CATDSLNTEAFF. The chain has TRBV19 and TRBJ1-1; possible D gene TRBD1, 5 bases. The CDR3 length is 12 residues. Germline V gives CDR1 LNHDA, CDR2 SQIVND (reference sequence). Trimming took off 10 bases at V and 0 bases at J, with 9 bases between the two ends.

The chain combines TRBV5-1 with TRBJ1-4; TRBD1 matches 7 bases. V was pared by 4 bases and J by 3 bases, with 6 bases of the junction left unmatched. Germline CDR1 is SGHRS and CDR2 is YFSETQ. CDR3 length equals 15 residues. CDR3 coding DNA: TGCGCCAGCAGCCCCACACAGGGGCCTAATGAAAAACTGTTTTTT. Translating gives CASSPTQGPNEKLFF.

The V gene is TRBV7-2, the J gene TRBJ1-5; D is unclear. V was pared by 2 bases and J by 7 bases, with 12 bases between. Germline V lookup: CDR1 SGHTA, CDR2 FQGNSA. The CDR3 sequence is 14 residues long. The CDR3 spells CASSLYEGGQPQHF. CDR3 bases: TGTGCCAGCAGCTTATATGAGGGAGGGCAGCCCCAGCATTTT.

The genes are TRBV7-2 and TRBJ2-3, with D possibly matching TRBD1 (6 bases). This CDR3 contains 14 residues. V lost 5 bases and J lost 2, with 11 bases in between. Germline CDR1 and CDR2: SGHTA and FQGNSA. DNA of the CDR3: TGTGCCAGCAGCCAGGGGATGTACACAGATACGCAGTATTTT. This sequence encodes CASSQGMYTDTQYF.

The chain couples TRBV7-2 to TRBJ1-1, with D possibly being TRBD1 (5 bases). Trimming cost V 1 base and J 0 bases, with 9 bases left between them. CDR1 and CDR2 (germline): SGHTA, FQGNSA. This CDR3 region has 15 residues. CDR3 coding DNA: TGTGCCAGCAGCTTAGGGGGGACTGTGAACACTGAAGCTTTCTTT. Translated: CASSLGGTVNTEAFF. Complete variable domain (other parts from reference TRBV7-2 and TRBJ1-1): GAGVSQSPSNKVTEKGKDVELRCDPISGHTALYWYRQSLGQGLEFLIYFQGNSAPDKSGLPSDRFSAERTGGSVSTLTIQRTQQEDSAVYLCASSLGGTVNTEAFFGQGTRLTVV.

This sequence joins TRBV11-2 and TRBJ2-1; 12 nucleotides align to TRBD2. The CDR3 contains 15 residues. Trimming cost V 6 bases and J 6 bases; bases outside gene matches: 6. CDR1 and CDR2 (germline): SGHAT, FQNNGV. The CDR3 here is CASRLAGGPSNEQFF. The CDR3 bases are TGTGCCAGCAGGCTAGCGGGAGGGCCCAGCAATGAGCAGTTCTTC.